This T cell receptor (beta chain) is from a study of metastatic and nonmetastatic thyroid tumors. Many counts were recorded for this clone. The same CDR3 can be traced to other DNA sequences in this sample. Every patient underwent thyroid surgery untreated. TCRdb ran MiXCR on the PCR reads. This table has 30,000 to 40,000 clones, 33% appearing once. CDR1 is SNHLY, CDR2 FYNNEI, per germline. V shed 7 bases and J shed 1 base, with 10 bases lying between them. This CDR3 has 14 amino acids. The TCR originated in a female donor with papillary thyroid cancer or a benign thyroid nodule (not recorded which). Some clones in this sample may be carry-over from other donors' samples. Sequenced material: tumor tissue. The chain carries TRBV2 and TRBJ2-2; D possibly corresponds to TRBD1 (5 bases). The CDR3 nucleotides read TGTGCCAGCAAAGAACAGGAGAACACCGGGGAGCTGTTTTTT. As protein: CASKEQENTGELFF.